This is a list of T cell receptor beta chains from one sample in a study of T cell repertoires in cytomegalovirus infection. Their antigen targets remain unknown. TCRdb called the reads again in MiXCR, with one record for every CDR3 protein. The sample lists roughly 500,000 distinct CDR3 sequences; approximately 42% were seen once. This sample comprised cultured PBMCs, obtained from culture after CMV antigen stimulation. The receptor set was obtained from a human donor in good health (CMV status not recorded). Some clones in this sample may be carry-over from other donors' samples. CDR3s include the opening cysteine and the closing phenylalanine or tryptophan. The D gene is left open where the match is weak. Part of the rows lack a size; the others show once, few, many or a class for expanded clones.

D gene,V gene,clone size,J gene,CDR3 DNA,CDR3 protein
NA,TRBV7-9,NA,TRBJ2-5,TGTGCCAGCAGCTTAGCCGGGACAAAAGAGACCCAGTACTTC,CASSLAGTKETQYF
NA,TRBV6-6,NA,TRBJ2-1,TGTGCCAGCAGCCCAATGGGACTCAGCTACAATGAGCAGTTCTTC,CASSPMGLSYNEQFF
NA,TRBV7-1,NA,TRBJ2-7,TGTGCCAGCAGCACCTCTCCGACAGGCGACTACGAGCAGTACTTC,CASSTSPTGDYEQYF
TRBD1,TRBV12-3/TRBV12-4,few,TRBJ2-7,TGTGCCAGCAGTTTAACAGGGGGCACTTACGAGCAGTACTTC,CASSLTGGTYEQYF
NA,TRBV7-2,many,TRBJ1-6,TGTGCCAGCAGCCTTAGGAACTCACCCCTCCACTTT,CASSLRNSPLHF
TRBD1,TRBV12-3/TRBV12-4,NA,TRBJ1-5,TGTGCCAGCAGTTGGGGTCCCGGGACAGTAGAGTTTAGCAATCAGCCCCAGCATTTT,CASSWGPGTVEFSNQPQHF
NA,TRBV7-2,many,TRBJ2-7,TGTGCCAGCAGCTTTGGCAGCTCCTACGAGCAGTACTTC,CASSFGSSYEQYF
TRBD1,TRBV19,NA,TRBJ2-1,TGTGCCAGTAGTACAAGACACAGGGGGACGTCCTACAATGAGCAGTTCTTC,CASSTRHRGTSYNEQFF
NA,TRBV7-4,NA,TRBJ2-1,TGTGCCAGCAGCAAAGGGGGGGAGTACAATGAGCAGTTCTTC,CASSKGGEYNEQFF
TRBD1,TRBV2,NA,TRBJ1-2,TGTGCCAGCAAGAGGGGACAGGGGTTTAACTATGGCTACACCTTC,CASKRGQGFNYGYTF
TRBD2,TRBV7-2,many,TRBJ2-1,TGTGCCAGCAGCTTACTAGCGGGAGAGACCAACAATGAGCAGTTCTTC,CASSLLAGETNNEQFF
TRBD1,TRBV4-3,NA,TRBJ2-7,TGCGCCAGCAGCCAAACCGGACAGGCCTACGAGCAGTACTTC,CASSQTGQAYEQYF
NA,TRBV6-1,few,TRBJ2-7,TGTGCCAGCAGTTCCCAAGCCCCGTATTACGAGCAGTACTTC,CASSSQAPYYEQYF
TRBD1,TRBV28,NA,TRBJ2-7,TGTGCCAGCAGTTTCCCACAGGGGGCTACCTACGAGCAGTACTTC,CASSFPQGATYEQYF
NA,TRBV28,few,TRBJ2-5,TGTGCCAGCAGTTTATCGGCACTAGTATTAGAGACCCAGTACTTC,CASSLSALVLETQYF
NA,TRBV5-6,NA,TRBJ2-2,TGTGCCAGCAGCTTGCCCCGGGCCGGGGAGCTGTTTTTT,CASSLPRAGELFF
TRBD1,TRBV7-6,few,TRBJ1-5,TGTGCCAGCAGCTTACCCGACAGGGATAGCAATCAGCCCCAGCATTTT,CASSLPDRDSNQPQHF
NA,TRBV7-2,many,TRBJ2-3,TGTGCCAGCAGCTTAGCCCGGTTCACAGATACGCAGTATTTT,CASSLARFTDTQYF
TRBD2,TRBV19,NA,TRBJ2-7,TGTGCCAGTAGTGGGGGACTAGCGGGGGCACTATCCTACGAGCAGTACTTC,CASSGGLAGALSYEQYF
NA,TRBV20-1,NA,TRBJ2-2,TGCAGTGCTAGAGACCGGGACTTCAACGGGGAGCTGTTTTTT,CSARDRDFNGELFF
TRBD2,TRBV3-1,NA,TRBJ2-3,TGTGCCAGCAGCCAAGTCGCTAGCGGGCCCACAGATACGCAGTATTTT,CASSQVASGPTDTQYF
TRBD2,TRBV6-5,NA,TRBJ2-7,TGTGCCAGCAGCCAGACTAGCGGGAGGGTTTACGAGCAGTACTTC,CASSQTSGRVYEQYF
TRBD2,TRBV12-5,NA,TRBJ2-1,TGTGCTAGTGGTTCAGGGACTAGCGGGATAAATGAGCAGTTCTTC,CASGSGTSGINEQFF
NA,TRBV7-2,few,TRBJ1-2,TGTGCCAGCAGCCGAGATACAGCTAACTATGGCTACACCTTC,CASSRDTANYGYTF
NA,TRBV2,NA,TRBJ1-1,TGTGCCAGCGGGGGGGGGATCAGGGACACTGAAGCTTTCTTT,CASGGGIRDTEAFF
TRBD1,TRBV12-3/TRBV12-4,NA,TRBJ2-5,TGTGCCAGCAGTTTTCGGGACAGCTATCCGCCTACCCAGTACTTC,CASSFRDSYPPTQYF
NA,TRBV19,NA,TRBJ1-5,TGTGCCAGTGGGGTCGGACGGTCATATAGCAATCAGCCCCAGCATTTT,CASGVGRSYSNQPQHF